Each of the 26 T cell receptor beta chains below was sequenced from the same sample in a study of shared clonotypes between healthy human individuals. Some clones are missing from TCRdb's copy, which holds only in-frame ones; the method was immunoSEQ multiplex PCR. The data hold some 2 million clones, with roughly 94% observed a single time. Naive-designated CD8 cells lacked CD45RO, were positively enriched for CCR7, and omitted terminally differentiated effector memory CD45RA+ cells. Sequences were obtained from naive CD8+ T cells sorted from blood. The receptors derive from a man between 18 and 29 years old in good health.

The chain recombines TRBV6-6 with TRBJ1-1; perhaps TRBD1 as D (6 bases). The CDR3 is made up of 12 amino acids. V lost 2 bases and J lost 7, with 8 bases in between. Germline values: CDR1 MNHNY, CDR2 SVGAGI (reference sequence). The CDR3 nucleotides are TGTGCCAGCAGTTACGGACAGATTGAAGCTTTCTTT. Translating it yields CASSYGQIEAFF.

The chain links TRBV7-8 to TRBJ2-7; 7 positions agree with TRBD1. There are 14 residues in the CDR3. V lost 3 bases and J lost 0; bases outside the gene matches: 2. CDR1 is SGHVS, CDR2 FQNEAQ, per germline. The DNA for the CDR3 is TGTGCCAGCAGCTTGACAGGGCCCTCCTACGAGCAGTACTTC. It translates to CASSLTGPSYEQYF.

About this clone itself: The sample holds other DNA sequences that translate to the same CDR3. The chain has TRBV6-6 and TRBJ2-3; D call uncertain. Germline CDR1 MNHNY, CDR2 SVGAGI (reference sequence). V was cut by 2 bases and J by 3 bases, with 3 bases left in between. The CDR3 sequence is 12 residues long. The CDR3 sequence is CASSYDTDTQYF. The CDR3 DNA reads as TGTGCCAGCAGTTACGATACAGATACGCAGTATTTT.

The rearrangement links TRBV7-2 to TRBJ2-1; D is possibly TRBD2 (5 bases). CDR3 length equals 15 residues. Trimming stripped 5 bases from V and 7 bases from J, with 18 bases between. CDR1 is SGHTA and CDR2 is FQGNSA in the germline V gene. The CDR3 DNA is TGTGCCAGCAGCCCTAGCTCCGGCAGTATAAATGAGCAGTTCTTC. This gives the protein CASSPSSGSINEQFF.

This rearrangement joins TRBV4-1 to TRBJ2-1; TRBD2 matches 13 bases. The CDR3 extends over 16 amino acids. After removal of 2 bases from V and 8 bases from J, the junction contained 6 bases not matched to a gene. The germline CDR1 and CDR2 sequences are MGHRA and YSYEKL. In DNA form, the CDR3 reads TGCGCCAGCAGCCAACTTCCGGGACTAGCGGGGTATGAGCAGTTCTTC. This codes for CASSQLPGLAGYEQFF.

In this sample, this clone turned up once. The rearrangement links TRBV7-9 to TRBJ2-7, with D perhaps being TRBD1 or TRBD2 (5 bases each). Germline assignment: CDR1 SEHNR and CDR2 FQNEAQ (reference sequence). CDR3 length equals 13 residues. V was cut by 5 bases and J by 6 bases, with 14 bases left in between. The CDR3 coding sequence is TGTGCCAGCAGCCCCGAGGGGCTAGGCGAGCAGTACTTC. Its translation is CASSPEGLGEQYF.

Written as DNA, the CDR3 is TGTGCCAGTAGTATCTCGGTTCAGGGGTGGAATGGCAATCAGCCCCAGCATTTT. The encoded protein is CASSISVQGWNGNQPQHF. The V call is TRBV19, the J call TRBJ1-5; a possible D gene is TRBD1 (6 bases). The CDR3 runs 18 residues. The germline CDR1 and CDR2 sequences are LNHDA and SQIVND (reference sequence). Trimming cost V 3 bases and J 2 bases, with 20 bases left between them. Full variable domain (remainder filled in from reference TRBV19 and TRBJ1-5): DGGITQSPKYLFRKEGQNVTLSCEQNLNHDAMYWYRQDPGQGLRLIYYSQIVNDFQKGDIAEGYSVSREKKESFPLTVTSAQKNPTAFYLCASSISVQGWNGNQPQHFGDGTRLSIL.

This rearrangement joins TRBV11-2 to TRBJ1-1; D is unresolved. The CDR3 is made up of 12 amino acids. Trimming removed 1 base at V and 11 bases at J, with 11 bases between. Germline CDR1 is SGHAT and CDR2 is FQNNGV. CDR3 sequence (DNA): TGTGCCAGCAGCTTAGGGGGAGAGGTGGCTTTCTTT. Translated: CASSLGGEVAFF.

The sample holds a few counts of this clone. The chain recombines TRBV10-1 with TRBJ1-5, with D unresolved. Germline V gives CDR1 WNHNN, CDR2 SYGVQD (reference sequence). The CDR3 consists of 13 residues. Trimming removed 1 base at V and 5 bases at J, with 6 bases between. CDR3 in DNA: TGCGCCAGCAGTGAGTATGGAGATCAGCCCCAGCATTTT. Encoded protein: CASSEYGDQPQHF.

This clone was found once. The junction does not match germline at one end; this may be a read error. This chain joins TRBV27 and TRBJ2-1, with TRBD1 identical over 8 bases. CDR1 and CDR2 (germline): MNHEY, SMNVEV (reference sequence). This CDR3 region has 17 residues. The CDR3 region has the DNA TGTGCCAGCAGTTCATATTCCGGGACAGGATCCTTCAATGAGCAGTTCTTC. This translates into CASSSYSGTGSFNEQFF.

The rearrangement joins TRBV9 to TRBJ2-3; 7 nucleotides match TRBD1. J lost 1 base, V lost 0 bases, and 5 bases had no gene match. The germline CDR1 and CDR2 sequences are SGDLS and YYNGEE. The CDR3 totals 16 residues. The CDR3 DNA is TGTGCCAGCAGCGTAGGAGGGGGCACCGGCACAGATACGCAGTATTTT. Protein product: CASSVGGGTGTDTQYF.

J is TRBJ2-1 and V is TRBV13; perhaps TRBD1 as D (5 bases). V lost 4 bases and J 4 bases, leaving 20 bases between the germline ends. This CDR3 spans 17 amino acids. CDR1 is PRHDT and CDR2 is FYEKMQ in the germline V gene (reference sequence). CDR3 in amino acids: CASSSSYNQGIYNEQFF. The DNA for the CDR3 is TGTGCCAGCAGCTCCTCTTACAACCAGGGAATTTACAATGAGCAGTTCTTC.

The chain uses TRBV5-6 and TRBJ1-3; D gene ambiguous. CDR3 length equals 15 residues. Germline V CDR1 and CDR2: SGHDT, YYEEEE. Trimming cost V 6 bases and J 1 base, with 14 bases left between them. CDR3 nucleotide sequence: TGTGCCAGCAACAATGGAACGGAGTCTGGAAACACCATATATTTT. Its protein product is CASNNGTESGNTIYF.

V usage is TRBV11-2 and J usage is TRBJ2-1; 16 bases fit TRBD2. Trimming removed 2 bases from V and 0 bases from J; junction bases left unmatched: 4. This CDR3 is built from 19 residues. The germline gives CDR1 SGHAT, CDR2 FQNNGV. CDR3 DNA: TGTGCCAGCAGCTTACCGGGACTAGCGGGAGGGAGCTCCTACAATGAGCAGTTCTTC. Amino acids: CASSLPGLAGGSSYNEQFF.

Of note for this clone: The sample contains more than one DNA sequence encoding this CDR3. The chain is built from TRBV5-1 and TRBJ1-1; D not resolved. This CDR3 region has 14 residues. V was shortened by 1 base and J by 1 base, with 8 bases between the two germline ends. Germline values: CDR1 SGHRS, CDR2 YFSETQ. In DNA form, the CDR3 reads TGCGCCAGCAGCTTGACGGGCGCGAACACTGAAGCTTTCTTT. Its translation is CASSLTGANTEAFF.

The rearrangement links TRBV7-9 to TRBJ1-2, with 7 bases lining up with TRBD1. V shed 5 bases, J shed 4 bases, and the junction held 13 bases outside the gene matches. Germline CDR1 is SEHNR and CDR2 is FQNEAQ (reference sequence). The CDR3 spans 16 residues. CDR3 DNA: TGTGCCAGCAGCGACTGGTTGGCAGGGGGTTTCTATGGCTACACCTTC. It translates to CASSDWLAGGFYGYTF.

This chain uses TRBV2 with TRBJ2-7; D is possibly TRBD2 (5 bases). V lost 7 bases to trimming and J lost 3 bases, with 13 bases between them. The length of the CDR3 is 13 residues. Germline CDR1 reads SNHLY; CDR2 reads FYNNEI. The CDR3: CASNLLADYEQYF. The DNA for the CDR3 is TGTGCCAGCAACCTCCTAGCAGACTACGAGCAGTACTTC.

Only one count was recorded for this clone. The rearrangement links TRBV29-1 to TRBJ2-7; the match to TRBD1 covers 7 bases. Germline trimming cut 6 bases from V and 4 bases from J; bases unmatched to any gene: 6. The CDR3 totals 12 residues. The germline V gene has CDR1 SQVTM and CDR2 ANQGSEA. The CDR3 loop is CSVRAQGYEQYF. CDR3 in DNA: TGCAGCGTGCGGGCACAGGGGTACGAGCAGTACTTC.

The J gene is TRBJ2-7, the V gene TRBV4-1; TRBD1 agrees at 8 bases. Germline values: CDR1 MGHRA, CDR2 YSYEKL. The CDR3 has 16 residues. After removal of 0 bases from V and 3 bases from J, the junction contained 7 bases not matched to a gene. The CDR3 spells CASSQEPGGGYYEQYF. The CDR3 bases are TGCGCCAGCAGCCAAGAGCCAGGGGGCGGTTACTACGAGCAGTACTTC.

The chain has TRBV6-1 and TRBJ1-2; 7 positions match TRBD1. J gave up 3 bases and V 6 bases, and 10 bases lay outside the gene matches. Germline-derived CDR1 and CDR2 are MNHNS and SASEGT. This CDR3 has 15 amino acids. The CDR3 coding sequence is TGTGCCAGCAGCCCTACAGGGGCCGGATACTATGGCTACACCTTC. Translating gives CASSPTGAGYYGYTF.

For this clone: The same CDR3 can be traced to other DNA sequences in this sample. This chain links TRBV7-2 with TRBJ2-3; 13 bases are a match to TRBD2. Germline values: CDR1 SGHTA, CDR2 FQGNSA. J was trimmed by 4 bases and V by 1 base; bases with no gene match: 5. The CDR3 is made up of 17 amino acids. CDR3 region: CASSLVGLAGEADTQYF. CDR3 nucleotide sequence: TGTGCCAGCAGCTTAGTAGGACTAGCGGGGGAGGCAGATACGCAGTATTTT.

This chain connects TRBV7-9 to TRBJ2-7, with a tentative D call TRBD2 (5 bases). Per the germline V gene, CDR1 is SEHNR and CDR2 is FQNEAQ (reference sequence). This CDR3 contains 15 residues. V lost 5 bases, J lost 2 bases, and 16 bases lay in between. The CDR3 sequence: CASSKRAERAYEQYF. CDR3 coding DNA: TGTGCCAGCAGCAAGAGGGCGGAGCGAGCCTACGAGCAGTACTTC.

The rearrangement joins TRBV10-3 to TRBJ2-1, with 15 nucleotides matching TRBD2. The CDR3 sequence is 19 residues long. Trimming took 3 bases from V and 1 from J; bases not matched to a gene: 7. Germline CDR1 ENHRY, CDR2 SYGVKD. The CDR3 loop is CAISDPEGTSGRSYNEQFF. The CDR3 nucleotides are TGTGCCATCAGTGATCCCGAAGGGACTAGCGGGAGGTCCTACAATGAGCAGTTCTTC.

The rearrangement uses TRBV27 and TRBJ2-3; D is perhaps TRBD2 (6 bases). Germline assignment: CDR1 MNHEY and CDR2 SMNVEV (reference sequence). The CDR3 covers 15 residues. Trimming shortened V by 3 bases and J by 2 bases, and 12 bases separated the two germline ends. The CDR3 spells CASSFWGLNTDTQYF. CDR3 coding DNA: TGTGCCAGCAGTTTCTGGGGACTCAACACAGATACGCAGTATTTT.

The V gene is TRBV9, the J gene TRBJ1-1; D unresolved. The germline CDR1 and CDR2 sequences are SGDLS and YYNGEE. The CDR3 spans 13 residues. The V end lost 7 bases, the J end lost 0 bases, and 10 bases lay between the germline ends. DNA of the CDR3: TGTGCCAGCGCCCCCCCCATGAACACTGAAGCTTTCTTT. Its translation is CASAPPMNTEAFF.

In nucleotides, the CDR3 is TGTGCCTGGTCGCAGGGAGCCTCAAATGGCTACACCTTC. It specifies CAWSQGASNGYTF. The J gene is TRBJ1-2, the V gene TRBV30, with D tentatively TRBD1 (5 bases). Germline CDR1 and CDR2: GTSNPN and SVGIG (reference sequence). The CDR3 contains 13 residues. The V end was cut by 5 bases, the J end by 6 bases, with 16 bases between. The whole variable domain, remainder taken from reference TRBV30 and TRBJ1-2, is SQTIHQWPATLVQPVGSPLSLECTVEGTSNPNLYWYRQAAGRGLQLLFYSVGIGQISSEVPQNLSASRPQDRQFILSSKKLLLSDSGFYLCAWSQGASNGYTFGSGTRLTVV.